This T cell receptor (beta chain) was obtained from a study of breast tumors, draining lymph nodes, adjacent tissues. Study findings and constraints: Most tumor T cells seemingly derive from lymph node, then expand in tumor. Tumors had less TCR diversity than lymph nodes, more than nontumor tissue. Compared with basal-like, luminal-like tumors shared significantly more repertoire with nontumor tissue.

TCRdb fed the multiplex PCR reads into MiXCR, producing one record per CDR3 protein. Here the sample spans approximately 130,000 distinct CDR3 sequences, approximately 21% being singletons. Axillary draining lymph nodes of breast cancer patients supplied the node samples. The CDR3 spans 15 residues. V dropped 7 bases and J dropped 4 bases, with 17 bases sitting between them. The germline V gene encodes CDR1 SNHLY and CDR2 FYNNEI. For this clonotype: Its antigen is undetermined.

This clonotype originated in a female donor with breast cancer. Some clones in this sample may be carry-over from other donors' samples. V gene TRBV2 combines with J gene TRBJ1-5; D is undetermined. The material sequenced was axillary lymph node tissue. In DNA, the CDR3 is TGTGCCAGCACCCCTGAAGGGTTAGATAATCAGCCCCAGCATTTT. Protein sequence: CASTPEGLDNQPQHF.